These 13 T cell receptor beta chains originate from one sample sequenced in a study of monozygotic twins with inflammatory bowel disease (dated 2019 in TCRdb). Preparation of the library involved 5' RACE. Instrument on record: Illumina HiSeq 2500. Reads reprocessed by TCRdb are summarized as one entry per CDR3 protein sequence, and DNA is absent. Per the sample table, the count is around 380,000 distinct CDR3 sequences. The top ten constitute approximately 2.3% of the sample. Input material: blood. These receptors originate from a human donor with ulcerative colitis or Crohn's disease, or a healthy co-twin of an affected twin (not recorded which).

This chain joins TRBV10-3 and TRBJ2-3; the D gene TCRdb calls, TRBD2, cannot be checked with no DNA. CDR1 and CDR2 (germline): ENHRY, SYGVKD. The CDR3 runs to 16 residues. The chain's CDR3 is CAISATQREGRDTQYF.

The V call is TRBV19, the J call TRBJ2-1; the D gene TCRdb calls, TRBD2, cannot be checked with no DNA. The germline CDR1 and CDR2 sequences are LNHDA and SQIVND (reference sequence). This CDR3 has 14 residues. The CDR3 sequence is CASSHSGSYNEQFF.

The chain is built from TRBV3-1 and TRBJ1-1. The CDR3 runs to 13 residues. Per the germline V gene, CDR1 is LGHDT and CDR2 is YNNKEL (reference sequence). The CDR3 spells CASSLRLNTEAFF.

This chain links TRBV29-1 with TRBJ1-4. The CDR3 length is 12 residues. Germline V lookup: CDR1 SQVTM, CDR2 ANQGSEA. The CDR3 sequence is CSALETNEKLFF. Together with reference TRBV29-1 and TRBJ1-4, the CDR3 gives the full variable domain: SAVISQKPSRDICQRGTSLTIQCQVDSQVTMMFWYRQQPGQSLTLIATANQGSEATYESGFVIDKFPISRPNLTFSTLTVSNMSPEDSSIYLCSALETNEKLFFGSGTQLSVL.

The genes are TRBV6-1 and TRBJ2-7; TCRdb indicates TRBD2, and absent DNA this call remains unverified. The germline CDR1 and CDR2 sequences are MNHNS and SASEGT. The CDR3 has 15 residues. CDR3 sequence reads: CASSKLAGASYEQYF.

The rearrangement uses TRBV18 and TRBJ2-4; TCRdb names TRBD2, which stays unverified in the absence of DNA. The CDR3 has 16 residues. Germline assignment: CDR1 KGHSH and CDR2 LQKENI. The chain's CDR3 is CASSPSAGVAKNIQYF.

The chain has TRBV23-1 and TRBJ1-5; TCRdb's D call, TRBD1, is unchecked because there is no DNA. TRBV23-1 has ORF status, its function being uncertain. CDR3 length: 14 residues. CDR3 loop: CASSRTGGDQPQHF.

The V call is TRBV25-1, the J call TRBJ1-2. The germline gives CDR1 MGHDK, CDR2 SYGVNS. CDR3 size: 13 residues. CDR3 sequence reads: CASSPGGRNGYTF.

The V and J genes are TRBV2 and TRBJ2-1; TCRdb lists TRBD2, though no DNA is available to test this call. Germline loops: CDR1 SNHLY, CDR2 FYNNEI. The CDR3 runs 14 residues. The CDR3 reads CASKVSGGIHEQFF.

The gene calls are TRBV20-1 and TRBJ2-3. The CDR3 spans 15 residues. The germline V gene encodes CDR1 DFQATT and CDR2 SNEGSKA (reference sequence). The CDR3 here is CSARLPAMSTDTQYF.

The chain combines TRBV20-1 with TRBJ2-3. The CDR3 length is 11 residues. Germline CDR1 is DFQATT and CDR2 is SNEGSKA (reference sequence). CDR3 region: CSARGVNTQYF.

V and J are TRBV6-1 and TRBJ1-1; TCRdb's D call of TRBD1 is untestable without DNA. This CDR3 has 15 amino acids. In germline, CDR1 is MNHNS, CDR2 SASEGT. The CDR3 region is CASSELGGGVTEAFF.

V usage is TRBV5-8 and J usage is TRBJ2-5; TCRdb picks TRBD1, but there is no DNA to check that call. The CDR3 length is 16 residues. Germline V lookup: CDR1 SGHTS, CDR2 YDEGEE. The CDR3 region is CASSLARGKLQETQYF.